Following are 5 T cell receptor beta chains from one sample sequenced in a study of T cell repertoires in cytomegalovirus infection. TCRdb reprocessed the reads with MiXCR, giving one entry per CDR3 protein. The sample lists more than 200,000 distinct CDR3 sequences; approximately 10% were seen once. Sequencing was performed on PBMCs. The receptor set was obtained from a human donor in good health (CMV status not recorded). Some clones in this sample may be carry-over from other donors' samples.

This clonotype came up many times. This sequence joins TRBV5-1 and TRBJ1-1; weak D call: TRBD1 (5 bases). Trimming stripped 3 bases from V and 0 bases from J, with 6 bases between. Germline lookup yields CDR1 SGHRS and CDR2 YFSETQ. This CDR3 spans 13 amino acids. The CDR3 region has the DNA TGCGCCAGCAGCTCACAGGTGAACACTGAAGCTTTCTTT. It yields the protein CASSSQVNTEAFF.

In this sample, this clonotype turned up many times. The chain combines TRBV14 with TRBJ2-1; the match to TRBD2 covers 10 bases. V lost 3 bases, J lost 3 bases, and 2 bases stayed unmatched. CDR3 length equals 15 residues. The germline CDR1 and CDR2 sequences are SGHDN and FVKESK. The CDR3 DNA follows: TGTGCCAGCAGCCACTTAGCGGGGGGCTACAATGAGCAGTTCTTC. It specifies CASSHLAGGYNEQFF.

This clonotype has only a few counts. This chain links TRBV19 with TRBJ1-3, with D unresolved. The V gene's germline CDR1 is LNHDA and CDR2 SQIVND (reference sequence). The CDR3 runs 16 residues. Trimming took 3 bases from V and 0 from J, leaving 12 bases between them. This chain's CDR3 is CASSIVLGGSGNTIYF. The CDR3 coding sequence is TGTGCCAGTAGTATTGTCCTGGGAGGCTCTGGAAACACCATATATTTT.

This clonotype was detected ten times or more. This chain connects TRBV29-1 to TRBJ1-2; TRBD1 matches 9 bases. Germline V gene lookup returns CDR1 SQVTM and CDR2 ANQGSEA. The CDR3 totals 11 residues. The J segment lost 6 bases and the V segment lost 6 bases, leaving 2 bases of the junction unmatched. The CDR3 region is CSVRTGDGYTF. The CDR3 DNA is TGCAGCGTCCGGACAGGGGATGGCTACACCTTC.

There are many counts of this clonotype. The CDR3: CASSLNVRGVRNEQFF. The CDR3 DNA sequence: TGTGCCAGCAGCTTAAACGTAAGGGGGGTACGTAATGAGCAGTTCTTC. The rearrangement links TRBV7-2 to TRBJ2-1; D possibly uses TRBD1 or TRBD2 (6 bases each). The CDR3 is made up of 16 amino acids. V was clipped by 2 bases and J by 7 bases, with 18 bases between them. Germline CDR1 and CDR2: SGHTA and FQGNSA.